The rows below give T cell receptor beta chains drawn from one sample of a study of T cells in tumors after PD-1 blockade. Clones were read by immunoSEQ multiplex PCR, and TCRdb kept only the in-frame ones, dropping some. The sample lists 11,000 to 15,000 clones, over 80% occurring once. This sample comprised PBMCs, obtained after anti-PD-1 treatment. Receptors were obtained from a human donor with basal cell carcinoma. The CDR3 runs from the conserved cysteine through the conserved F or W. D genes are given only for firm matches. Where a row states a size, it is once, few, many or the class of an expanded clone; other rows omit it.

d_call	v_call	clone_size	j_call	cdr3_nt	cdr3_aa
-	TRBV12-3/TRBV12-4	-	TRBJ1-1	TGTGCCAGCAGTCAGAGAAACACTGAAGCTTTCTTT	CASSQRNTEAFF
TRBD1	TRBV10-1	few	TRBJ1-4	TGCGCCAGCAGTGGAGCCGGGACAGGGGATGAAAAACTGTTTTTT	CASSGAGTGDEKLFF
-	TRBV5-6	once	TRBJ1-6	TGTGCCAGCAGCTTATATGACAGAAATTCACCCCTCCACTTT	CASSLYDRNSPLHF
TRBD1	TRBV2	-	TRBJ1-1	TGTGCCAGCAGCTTGACAGGGGGGAGGACTGAAGCTTTCTTT	CASSLTGGRTEAFF
-	TRBV28	-	TRBJ2-5	TGTGCCAGCAGTTCCCGGGACACCCAAGAGACCCAGTACTTC	CASSSRDTQETQYF
-	TRBV10-2	-	TRBJ1-1	TGCGCCAGCAGTGAGTTGGGAGGGAGTACGAGGACTGAAGCTTTCTTT	CASSELGGSTRTEAFF
-	TRBV30	-	TRBJ1-3	TGTGCCTTGGACGGGAGCTCTGGAAACACCATATATTTT	CALDGSSGNTIYF
-	TRBV15	-	TRBJ2-1	TGTGCCACCAGCAGTCCAGGGGAAGAGCAGTTCTTC	CATSSPGEEQFF
-	TRBV27	-	TRBJ2-1	TGTGCCAGCAGTTTATCGATCGGGGGATTTGAGCAGTTCTTC	CASSLSIGGFEQFF
-	TRBV27	-	TRBJ1-4	TGTGCCAGCAGTTTATTGAAGACAGACACTAATGAAAAACTGTTTTTT	CASSLLKTDTNEKLFF
-	TRBV5-6	-	TRBJ2-7	TGTGCCAGCAGCGACCGGAAGAGCTCCTACGAGCAGTACTTC	CASSDRKSSYEQYF
-	TRBV7-6	once	TRBJ2-5	TGTGCCAGCAGCTTAGCGCGGGACGGAGGGGCTGTGAAGACCCAGTACTTC	CASSLARDGGAVKTQYF
-	TRBV4-1	-	TRBJ2-3	TGCGCCAGCAGCCCCGTGACCACGTTTCTCACAGATACGCAGTATTTT	CASSPVTTFLTDTQYF
-	TRBV6-1	-	TRBJ1-2	TGTGCCAGCAGTGAAAGGGTCGGTTCTAACTATGGCTACACCTTC	CASSERVGSNYGYTF
TRBD1	TRBV5-1	-	TRBJ1-4	TGCGCCAGCAGATTAGCCTACAGGGGCCGTAATGAAAAACTGTTTTTT	CASRLAYRGRNEKLFF
-	TRBV19	-	TRBJ1-1	TGTGCCAGTAAGATGGCCAGGAATGGTGAAGCTTTCTTT	CASKMARNGEAFF
-	TRBV28	-	TRBJ1-5	TGTGCCAGCAGTTTAAGCGGGGAACCCCAGCATTTT	CASSLSGEPQHF
TRBD1	TRBV30	-	TRBJ2-7	TGTGCCTGGAGAGCCCTCGGGACAGGATACGAGCAGTACTTC	CAWRALGTGYEQYF
-	TRBV12-5	-	TRBJ2-5	TGTGCTAGTGGTCCCGGGATTGACGGGGAGACCCAGTACTTC	CASGPGIDGETQYF
-	TRBV28	once	TRBJ1-5	TGTGCCAGCAGTCGGACGGGCGGCAATCAGCCCCAGCATTTT	CASSRTGGNQPQHF
-	TRBV19	-	TRBJ1-5	TGTGCCAGTAATGAGTGGGACATCCATAGCAATCAGCCCCAGCATTTT	CASNEWDIHSNQPQHF
-	TRBV12-3/TRBV12-4	-	TRBJ2-4	TGTGCCAGCAGTAGGGGGGACATTCAGTACTTC	CASSRGDIQYF
-	TRBV6-5	-	TRBJ1-2	TGTGCCAGCACTCAGAGTTGGACGGGCAACTATGGCTACACCTTC	CASTQSWTGNYGYTF
-	TRBV19	-	TRBJ1-5	TGTGCCAGTAGCAGTGGGGGCGGGGGGTCGAGCAATCAGCCCCAGCATTTT	CASSSGGGGSSNQPQHF
-	TRBV14	-	TRBJ1-6	TGTGCCAGCAGCCAAGATAGACTGTTGAATTCACCCCTCCACTTT	CASSQDRLLNSPLHF
-	TRBV6-4	-	TRBJ1-4	TGTGCCAGCAGTCAGCAGACCGGTGAAAAACTGTTTTTT	CASSQQTGEKLFF
-	TRBV7-9	-	TRBJ1-2	TGTGCCAGCAGCCCCATCCCCCCGGGTCGGCACTATGGCTACACCTTC	CASSPIPPGRHYGYTF
-	TRBV24-1	-	TRBJ2-1	TGTGCCACCAGTGATCCAACTAAGGGGAGCTCCTACAATGAGCAGTTCTTC	CATSDPTKGSSYNEQFF
-	TRBV28	once	TRBJ1-5	TGTGCCAGCAGGCCTTTGTGGGGTCGCAATCAGCCCCAGCATTTT	CASRPLWGRNQPQHF
-	TRBV3-1/TRBV3-2	-	TRBJ1-2	TGTGCCAGCAGCCAGACCGCCGTGGGCTATGGCTACACCTTC	CASSQTAVGYGYTF
-	TRBV7-9	-	TRBJ1-1	TGTGCCAGCAGCTTTTGGGGAAACACTGAAGCTTTCTTT	CASSFWGNTEAFF
-	TRBV5-1	-	TRBJ2-6	TGCGCCCGCAGGAATCCAGGGGGGCGTAGGCTGGGGGCCAACGTCCTGACTTTC	CARRNPGGRRLGANVLTF
TRBD2	TRBV29-1	once	TRBJ2-3	TGCAGCGTCCGGGCGGGGGGCCCAAAAGATACGCAGTATTTT	CSVRAGGPKDTQYF
TRBD1	TRBV28	-	TRBJ1-2	TGTGCCAGCAGATTCGCAGACAGGGGAGACTATGGCTACACCTTC	CASRFADRGDYGYTF
-	TRBV18	-	TRBJ1-5	TGTGCCAGCTCACCTGGCGTTGGCAATCAGCCCCAGCATTTT	CASSPGVGNQPQHF
-	TRBV19	few	TRBJ2-4	TGTGCCAGTCGGTTGCGGAACAAAAACATTCAGTACTTC	CASRLRNKNIQYF
-	TRBV6-1	few	TRBJ2-5	TGTGCCAGCAGTGTCCAGGGGATGGAGACCCAGTACTTC	CASSVQGMETQYF
TRBD1	TRBV19	-	TRBJ1-1	TGTGCCAGTAGTAGGGACAGGGGAATGAACACTGAAGCTTTCTTT	CASSRDRGMNTEAFF
-	TRBV3-1/TRBV3-2	-	TRBJ1-2	TGTGCCAGCAGCCAAGGAACGGAAAACTATGGCTACACCTTC	CASSQGTENYGYTF
-	TRBV19	-	TRBJ2-7	TGTGCCAGTCGAGGGCACTCCTACGAGCAGTACTTC	CASRGHSYEQYF
TRBD2	TRBV6-1	-	TRBJ2-3	TGTGCCAGCAGTGAAGCCGGACTAGCGGGGGACACAGATACGCAGTATTTT	CASSEAGLAGDTDTQYF
-	TRBV5-1	-	TRBJ2-1	TGCGCCAGCAGCTTGGGGCCAGGCAATGAGCAGTTCTTC	CASSLGPGNEQFF
-	TRBV28	-	TRBJ1-1	TGTGCCAGCAGTTTTCCGGGGTTGTTCAGTGAAGCTTTCTTT	CASSFPGLFSEAFF
-	TRBV30	-	TRBJ2-7	TGTGCCTGGACACGGGCAGGGCTATCCTACGAGCAGTACTTC	CAWTRAGLSYEQYF
TRBD1	TRBV2	-	TRBJ2-7	TGTGCCAGCAGTGCTCGGGACAGTTACTACGAGCAGTACTTC	CASSARDSYYEQYF
TRBD2	TRBV2	few	TRBJ2-3	TGTGCCAGCAGTGGCCCCCGAGCGGGAGCGGGCACAGATACGCAGTATTTT	CASSGPRAGAGTDTQYF
-	TRBV18	-	TRBJ2-5	TGTGCCAGCTCACCACTGGGGAAGGGGTCTCAAGAGACCCAGTACTTC	CASSPLGKGSQETQYF
-	TRBV30	-	TRBJ2-2	TGTGCCCGGAGTCTTGGGACTGGATTGCGGCCCGGGGAGCTGTTTTTT	CARSLGTGLRPGELFF
-	TRBV7-2	-	TRBJ2-3	TGTGCCAGCAGCTTAGACGGGAAGAGACGAGATACGCAGTATTTT	CASSLDGKRRDTQYF
TRBD2	TRBV6-1	-	TRBJ2-7	TGTGCCAGCGGTGAATCTAGCGGGAGATCCCCCTACGAGCAGTACTTC	CASGESSGRSPYEQYF
TRBD1	TRBV7-2	-	TRBJ2-7	TGTGCCAGCAGCCCATCTTCGGACAGGGGGTTCTACGAGCAGTACTTC	CASSPSSDRGFYEQYF
-	TRBV3-1/TRBV3-2	-	TRBJ1-5	TGTGCCAGTAGCCTACGACAGGGCAATCAGCCCCAGCATTTT	CASSLRQGNQPQHF
-	TRBV7-9	few	TRBJ1-2	TGTGCTCCACGTACGTTGGCTGGCTACACCTTC	CAPRTLAGYTF
-	TRBV5-1	-	TRBJ2-2	TGCGCCAGCAAATCCGGGACCGTGAACACCGGGGAGCTGTTTTTT	CASKSGTVNTGELFF
TRBD1	TRBV2	-	TRBJ1-1	TGTGCCAGCAGAACCCAGGGGGCAAATGAAGCTTTCTTT	CASRTQGANEAFF
-	TRBV28	-	TRBJ1-5	TGTGCCAGCAGTTTCGGCCCGTATAGCAATCAGCCCCAGCATTTT	CASSFGPYSNQPQHF